Listed below are T cell receptor beta chains from one sample, sequenced in a study of blood T cell repertoires in COVID-19. Clones were sequenced by immunoSEQ multiplex PCR, and TCRdb holds only the in-frame ones, with some missing. The table has 230,000 or so clones, about 80% seen once; the top ten hold 4.4%. Specimen: peripheral blood. All receptors derive from a man over 45 with active or convalescent COVID-19. Each CDR3 is given with its conserved first and last residue. The D gene is left open where the match is weak. Size is omitted from some rows. Given values are once, few, many or a class for expanded clones.

clone_size cdr3_length j_call v_call d_call cdr3_aa cdr3_nt
once 13 TRBJ1-2 TRBV25-1 . CASSDSRDDGYTF TGTGCCAGCAGTGACAGCAGGGATGACGGCTACACCTTC
. 14 TRBJ2-7 TRBV7-3 . CASSFSLRLEDWYF TGTGCCAGCAGCTTCTCCCTGAGACTGGAGGATTGGTACTTC
. 17 TRBJ1-2 TRBV7-3 TRBD1 CASSSRDGQGRVWGYTF TGTGCCAGCAGCTCTCGAGATGGACAGGGGAGAGTATGGGGCTACACCTTC
. 14 TRBJ1-2 TRBV7-2 TRBD1 CASSMDRGLMGYTF TGTGCCAGCAGCATGGACAGGGGTTTGATGGGCTACACCTTC
. 13 TRBJ2-1 TRBV6-5 . CASSPDWNNEQFF TGTGCCAGCAGCCCGGACTGGAACAATGAGCAGTTCTTC
. 15 TRBJ1-5 TRBV10-1 TRBD1 CASSDRDRGRQPQHF TGCGCCAGCAGTGATCGGGACAGGGGCAGGCAGCCCCAGCATTTT
. 15 TRBJ1-1 TRBV15 . CATSREGTAGDVAFF TGTGCCACCAGCAGAGAGGGTACGGCGGGGGACGTAGCTTTCTTT
. 12 TRBJ2-7 TRBV6-5 . CASSYSGVEQYF TGTGCCAGCAGTTACTCCGGGGTCGAGCAGTACTTC
few 18 TRBJ2-1 TRBV3-1/TRBV3-2 TRBD2 CASSQGLAGGLLYNEQFF TGTGCCAGCAGCCAAGGGTTAGCGGGGGGTCTTTTATACAATGAGCAGTTCTTC
. 11 TRBJ2-1 TRBV21-1 . CASGGTGMQFF TGTGCCAGCGGCGGGACAGGAATGCAGTTCTTC
. 14 TRBJ1-4 TRBV4-2 TRBD1 CASRDRGLGEKLFF TGTGCCAGCCGGGACAGGGGATTGGGTGAAAAACTGTTTTTT
. 14 TRBJ2-1 TRBV28 . CASSFPGLEHHSFF TGTGCCAGCAGTTTCCCAGGGTTAGAACATCATTCCTTCTTC
once 14 TRBJ2-1 TRBV7-9 TRBD1 CASSVGQGLTEQFF TGTGCCAGCAGCGTAGGACAGGGTCTGACTGAGCAGTTCTTC
. 15 TRBJ2-7 TRBV7-8 TRBD1 CASSLAPGQSYEQYF TGTGCCAGCAGCTTAGCACCGGGACAGTCCTACGAGCAGTACTTC
. 15 TRBJ1-5 TRBV19 . CASSTGILGNQPQHF TGTGCCAGTAGTACAGGGATATTAGGGAATCAGCCCCAGCATTTT
. 14 TRBJ1-1 TRBV15 TRBD1 CATSRGDRNTEAFF TGTGCCACCAGCAGGGGGGACAGGAACACTGAAGCTTTCTTT
. 14 TRBJ2-3 TRBV20-1 TRBD2 CSASFGLAFNTQYF TGCAGTGCTAGTTTCGGACTAGCGTTTAATACGCAGTATTTT
. 12 TRBJ2-1 TRBV29-1 . CSVERHYNEQFF TGCAGCGTTGAGAGGCATTACAATGAGCAGTTCTTC
. 14 TRBJ2-5 TRBV28 TRBD2 CASTPALAGETQYF TGTGCCAGCACCCCAGCCTTAGCGGGGGAGACCCAGTACTTC
. 14 TRBJ2-1 TRBV2 TRBD2 CASIKRGRDNEQFF TGTGCCAGCATCAAGCGGGGCCGAGACAATGAGCAGTTCTTC
. 15 TRBJ1-3 TRBV6-5 TRBD1 CASSYGTDSGNTIYF TGTGCCAGCAGTTACGGGACAGACTCTGGAAACACCATATATTTT
. 15 TRBJ2-7 TRBV6-2/TRBV6-3 TRBD2 CASSPFLAGVNEQYF TGTGCCAGCAGCCCCTTTCTAGCGGGGGTCAACGAGCAGTACTTC
. 15 TRBJ2-7 TRBV5-1 TRBD2 CASSPGLGLAYEQYF TGCGCCAGCAGCCCGGGGCTGGGACTAGCCTACGAGCAGTACTTC
. 16 TRBJ2-5 TRBV2 TRBD2 CASSEVGLAGVETQYF TGTGCCAGCAGTGAGGTTGGACTAGCGGGGGTGGAGACCCAGTACTTC